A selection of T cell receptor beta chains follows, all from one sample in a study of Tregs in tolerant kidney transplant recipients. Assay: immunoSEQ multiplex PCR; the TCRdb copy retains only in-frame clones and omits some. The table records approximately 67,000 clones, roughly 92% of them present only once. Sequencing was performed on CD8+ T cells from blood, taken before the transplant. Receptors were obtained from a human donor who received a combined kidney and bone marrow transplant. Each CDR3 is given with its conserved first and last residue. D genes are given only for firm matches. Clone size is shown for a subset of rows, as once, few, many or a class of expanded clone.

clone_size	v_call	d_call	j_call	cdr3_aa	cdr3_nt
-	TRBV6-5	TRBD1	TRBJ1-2	CASRPRDSEGGYTF	TGTGCCAGCAGACCCCGGGACAGCGAAGGTGGCTACACCTTC
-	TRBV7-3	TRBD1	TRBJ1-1	CASSLTNVGQGGTEAFF	TGTGCCAGCAGCTTAACCAATGTAGGACAGGGGGGGACTGAAGCTTTCTTT
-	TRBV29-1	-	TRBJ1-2	CSVKGRRGVKEDGYTF	TGCAGCGTCAAGGGGCGCCGTGGGGTGAAGGAAGATGGCTACACCTTC
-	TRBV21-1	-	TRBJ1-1	CASSKVGRLRNTEAFF	TGTGCCAGCAGCAAAGTGGGGCGACTCCGGAACACTGAAGCTTTCTTT
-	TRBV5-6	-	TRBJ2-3	CASSLARADTQYF	TGTGCCAGCAGCTTGGCCAGGGCAGATACGCAGTATTTT
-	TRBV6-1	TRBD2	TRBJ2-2	CASSEFGTSVDTGELFF	TGTGCCAGCAGTGAATTTGGGACTAGCGTCGACACCGGGGAGCTGTTTTTT
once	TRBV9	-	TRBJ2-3	CASSVVARSTDTQYF	TGTGCCAGCAGCGTAGTAGCCAGAAGCACAGATACGCAGTATTTT
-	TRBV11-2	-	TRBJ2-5	CASSPRLVTPETQYF	TGTGCCAGCAGCCCGCGGTTGGTCACTCCAGAGACCCAGTACTTC
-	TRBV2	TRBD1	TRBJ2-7	CASSLRAGGSEQYF	TGTGCCAGCAGCCTTAGGGCAGGGGGTAGCGAGCAGTACTTC
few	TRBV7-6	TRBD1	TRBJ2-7	CASSLDGDRPFITPYEQYF	TGTGCCAGCAGCTTAGATGGGGACAGGCCGTTCATTACTCCCTACGAGCAGTACTTC
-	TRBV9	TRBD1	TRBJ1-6	CASSGLRSDRGSSPLHF	TGTGCCAGCAGCGGTCTAAGGTCGGACAGGGGATCTTCACCCCTCCACTTT
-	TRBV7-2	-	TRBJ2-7	CASSLGRTPSYEQYF	TGTGCCAGCAGCTTGGGGCGAACCCCCTCCTACGAGCAGTACTTC
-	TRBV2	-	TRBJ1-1	CASSEFNSGTSTLGAFF	TGTGCCAGCAGTGAATTCAATTCCGGGACTTCCACCCTCGGGGCTTTCTTT
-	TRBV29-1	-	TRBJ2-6	CSVGTQGDQTGANVLTF	TGCAGCGTTGGGACACAGGGAGACCAAACTGGGGCCAACGTCCTGACTTTC
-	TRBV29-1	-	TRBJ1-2	CSVDAGSSGYTF	TGCAGCGTTGATGCAGGGTCTAGTGGCTACACCTTC
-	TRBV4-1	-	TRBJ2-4	CASSQDIQSPIQYF	TGCGCCAGCAGCCAAGATATCCAGTCCCCCATTCAGTACTTC
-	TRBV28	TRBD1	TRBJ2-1	CASSSYRGRSYNEQFF	TGTGCCAGCAGTTCCTACAGGGGGCGATCCTACAATGAGCAGTTCTTC
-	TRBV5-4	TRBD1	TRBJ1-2	CASSRQGAKGYTF	TGTGCCAGCAGCCGACAGGGGGCTAAGGGCTACACCTTC
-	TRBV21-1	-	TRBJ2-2	CASSKPSSTGLADNTGELFF	TGTGCCAGCAGCAAACCAAGCTCAACAGGGCTAGCGGATAACACCGGGGAGCTGTTTTTT
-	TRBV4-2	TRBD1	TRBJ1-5	CASSLGQGGQPQHF	TGTGCCAGCAGCCTGGGACAGGGGGGTCAGCCCCAGCATTTT
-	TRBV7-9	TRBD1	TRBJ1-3	CASSSTGGSGNTIYF	TGTGCCAGCAGCTCGACAGGGGGCAGTGGAAACACCATATATTTT
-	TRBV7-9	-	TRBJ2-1	CASSLGQGIIEQFF	TGTGCCAGCAGCTTAGGGCAGGGAATAATTGAGCAGTTCTTC
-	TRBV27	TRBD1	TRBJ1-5	CASSPGQGIQPQHF	TGTGCCAGCAGTCCCGGACAGGGGATTCAGCCCCAGCATTTT
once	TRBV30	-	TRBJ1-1	CAWSVARNTEAFF	TGTGCCTGGAGTGTAGCACGGAACACTGAAGCTTTCTTT
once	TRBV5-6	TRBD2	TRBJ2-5	CASSFGTRKETQYF	TGTGCCAGCAGCTTCGGGACTAGGAAAGAGACCCAGTACTTC